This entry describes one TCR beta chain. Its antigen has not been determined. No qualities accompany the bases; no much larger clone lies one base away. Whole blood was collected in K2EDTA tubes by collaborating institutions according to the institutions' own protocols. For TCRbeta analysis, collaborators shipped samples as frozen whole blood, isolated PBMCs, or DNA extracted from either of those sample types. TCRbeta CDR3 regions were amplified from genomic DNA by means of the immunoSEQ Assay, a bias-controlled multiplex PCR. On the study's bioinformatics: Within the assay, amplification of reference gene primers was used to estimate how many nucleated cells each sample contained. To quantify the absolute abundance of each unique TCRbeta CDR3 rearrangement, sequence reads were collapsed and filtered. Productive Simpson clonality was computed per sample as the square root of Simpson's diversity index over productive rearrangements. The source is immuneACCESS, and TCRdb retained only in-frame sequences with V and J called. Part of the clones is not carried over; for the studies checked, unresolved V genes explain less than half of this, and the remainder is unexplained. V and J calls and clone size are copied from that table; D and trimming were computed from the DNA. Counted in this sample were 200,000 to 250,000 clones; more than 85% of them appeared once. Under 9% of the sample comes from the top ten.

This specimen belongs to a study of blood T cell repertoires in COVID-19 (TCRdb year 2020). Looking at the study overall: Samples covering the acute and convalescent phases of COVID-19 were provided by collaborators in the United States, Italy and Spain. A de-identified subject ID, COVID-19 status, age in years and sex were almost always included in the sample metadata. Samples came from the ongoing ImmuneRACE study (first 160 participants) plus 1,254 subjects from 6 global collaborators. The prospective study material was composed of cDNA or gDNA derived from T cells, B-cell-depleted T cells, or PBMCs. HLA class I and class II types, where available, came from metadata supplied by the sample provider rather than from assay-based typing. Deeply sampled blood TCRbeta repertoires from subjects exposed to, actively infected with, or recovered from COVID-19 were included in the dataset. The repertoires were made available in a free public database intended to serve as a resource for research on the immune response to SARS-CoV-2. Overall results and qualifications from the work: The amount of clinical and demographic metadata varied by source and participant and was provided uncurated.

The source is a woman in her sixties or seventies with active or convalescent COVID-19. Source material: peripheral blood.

This receptor has the CDR3 CASSLGGQVPGANVLTF. In nucleotides, the sequence is TGCGCCAGCAGCTTGGGGGGGCAAGTCCCTGGGGCCAACGTCCTGACTTTC. The sequence joins TRBV5-1 to TRBJ2-6, with a tentative D gene TRBD1 over 6 matching bases. The CDR3, cysteine through phenylalanine, is 17 amino acids long. Only the CDR3 DNA stays, 51 bases, in frame from base 1. V loses 0 bases of germline sequence and J loses 2 bases, and the interval between the two ends is 12 bases. Looking up the germline V gene yields CDR1 SGHRS and CDR2 YFSETQ.